The present T cell receptor beta chain was sequenced within a study of blood T cell repertoires in COVID-19. Generated by immunoSEQ multiplex PCR, the TCRdb table keeps only in-frame clones and is missing some. Here the sample spans about 58,000 clones, 75% to 90% being singletons. The CDR3 extends over 15 amino acids. The germline gives CDR1 MDHEN, CDR2 SYDVKM. Trimming removed 6 bases from V and 4 bases from J; junction bases left unmatched: 9. This chain uses TRBV28 with TRBJ1-3; 7 bases are shared with TRBD1. Sequenced: peripheral blood. This clonotype was sampled from a woman aged 70-85 years with active COVID-19. The CDR3 here is CASSLGGDPGNTIYF. CDR3 nucleotide sequence: TGTGCCAGCAGCCTAGGGGGCGACCCCGGAAACACCATATATTTT.